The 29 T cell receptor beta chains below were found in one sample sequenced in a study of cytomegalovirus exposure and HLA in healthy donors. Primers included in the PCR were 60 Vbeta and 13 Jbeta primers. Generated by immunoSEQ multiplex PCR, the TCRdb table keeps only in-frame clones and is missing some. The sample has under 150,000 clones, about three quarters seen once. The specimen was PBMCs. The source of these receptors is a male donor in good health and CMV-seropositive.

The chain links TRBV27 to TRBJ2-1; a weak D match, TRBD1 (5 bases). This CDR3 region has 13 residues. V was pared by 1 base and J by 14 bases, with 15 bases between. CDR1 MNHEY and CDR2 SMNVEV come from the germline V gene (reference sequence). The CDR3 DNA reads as TGTGCCAGCAGTTTATTTCCGGTGGTGGACAAGTTCTTC. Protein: CASSLFPVVDKFF.

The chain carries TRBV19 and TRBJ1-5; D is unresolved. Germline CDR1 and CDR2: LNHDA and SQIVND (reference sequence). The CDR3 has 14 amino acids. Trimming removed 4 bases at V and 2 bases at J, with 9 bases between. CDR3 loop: CASSNSGGNQPQHF. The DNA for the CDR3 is TGTGCCAGTAGTAATTCTGGAGGCAATCAGCCCCAGCATTTT.

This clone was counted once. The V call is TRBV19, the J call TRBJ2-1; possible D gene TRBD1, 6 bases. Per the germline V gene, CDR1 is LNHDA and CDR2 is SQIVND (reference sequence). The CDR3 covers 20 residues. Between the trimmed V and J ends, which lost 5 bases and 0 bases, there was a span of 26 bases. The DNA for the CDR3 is TGTGCCAGTAGTTACAAGCCACCGGGACAAACCCCATACTCCTACAATGAGCAGTTCTTC. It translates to CASSYKPPGQTPYSYNEQFF.

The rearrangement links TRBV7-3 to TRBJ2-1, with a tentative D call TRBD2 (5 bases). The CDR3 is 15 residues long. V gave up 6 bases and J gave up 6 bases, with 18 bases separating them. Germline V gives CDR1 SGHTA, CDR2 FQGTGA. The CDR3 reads CASSPPGSPGNEQFF. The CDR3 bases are TGTGCCAGCAGTCCTCCGGGATCCCCCGGCAATGAGCAGTTCTTC.

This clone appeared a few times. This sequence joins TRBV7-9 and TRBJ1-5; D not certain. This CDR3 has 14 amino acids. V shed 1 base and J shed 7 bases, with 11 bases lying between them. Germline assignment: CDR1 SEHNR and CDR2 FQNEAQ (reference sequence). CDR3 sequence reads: CASSLGGFRQPQHF. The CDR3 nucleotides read TGTGCCAGCAGCTTAGGCGGGTTCAGACAGCCCCAGCATTTT.

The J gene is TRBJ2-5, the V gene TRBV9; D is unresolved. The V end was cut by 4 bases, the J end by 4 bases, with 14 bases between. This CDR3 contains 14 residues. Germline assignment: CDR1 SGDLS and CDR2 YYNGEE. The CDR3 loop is CASSPRWPTETQYF. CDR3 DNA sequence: TGTGCCAGCAGCCCCCGTTGGCCCACAGAGACCCAGTACTTC.

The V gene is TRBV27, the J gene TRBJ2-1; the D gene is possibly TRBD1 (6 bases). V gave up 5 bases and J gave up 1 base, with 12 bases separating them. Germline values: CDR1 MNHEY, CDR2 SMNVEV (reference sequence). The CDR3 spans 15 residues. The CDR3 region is CASSTTTGSYNEQFF. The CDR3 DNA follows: TGTGCCAGCAGTACTACGACAGGATCCTACAATGAGCAGTTCTTC.

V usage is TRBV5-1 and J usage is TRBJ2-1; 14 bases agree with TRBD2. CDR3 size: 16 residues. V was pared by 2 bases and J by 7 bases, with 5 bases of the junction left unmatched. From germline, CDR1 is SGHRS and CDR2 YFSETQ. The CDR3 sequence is CASSFTGLAGENEQFF. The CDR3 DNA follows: TGCGCCAGCAGCTTCACGGGACTAGCGGGGGAGAATGAGCAGTTCTTC.

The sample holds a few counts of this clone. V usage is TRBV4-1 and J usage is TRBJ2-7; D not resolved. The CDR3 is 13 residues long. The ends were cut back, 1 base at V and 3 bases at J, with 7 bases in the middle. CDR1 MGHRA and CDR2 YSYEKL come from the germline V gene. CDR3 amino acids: CASSQGPSYEQYF. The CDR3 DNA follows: TGCGCCAGCAGCCAAGGTCCCAGCTACGAGCAGTACTTC.

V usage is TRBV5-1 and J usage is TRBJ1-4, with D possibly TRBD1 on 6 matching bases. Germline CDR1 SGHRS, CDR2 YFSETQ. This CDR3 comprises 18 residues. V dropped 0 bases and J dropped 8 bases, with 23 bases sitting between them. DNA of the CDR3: TGCGCCAGCAGCTTGGGGAGAGATCCCGACAGGTCCGGCGAAAAACTGTTTTTT. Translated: CASSLGRDPDRSGEKLFF.

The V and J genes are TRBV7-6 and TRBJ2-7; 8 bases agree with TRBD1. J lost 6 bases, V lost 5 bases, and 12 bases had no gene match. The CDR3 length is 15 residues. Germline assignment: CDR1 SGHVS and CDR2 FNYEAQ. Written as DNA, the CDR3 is TGTGCCAGCAGCACCCAAGGACAGGGCGAATCCGAGCAGTACTTC. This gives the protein CASSTQGQGESEQYF.

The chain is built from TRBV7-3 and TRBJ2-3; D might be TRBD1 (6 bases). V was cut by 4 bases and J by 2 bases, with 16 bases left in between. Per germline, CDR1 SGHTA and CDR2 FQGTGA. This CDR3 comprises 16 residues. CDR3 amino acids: CASSWGRLGATDTQYF. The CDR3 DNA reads TGTGCCAGCAGCTGGGGCAGGCTGGGGGCCACAGATACGCAGTATTTT.

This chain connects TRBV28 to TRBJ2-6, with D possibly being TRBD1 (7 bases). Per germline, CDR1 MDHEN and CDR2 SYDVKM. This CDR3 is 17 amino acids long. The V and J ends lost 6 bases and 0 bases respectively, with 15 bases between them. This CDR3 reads CASRQGGTVSGANVLTF. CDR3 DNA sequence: TGTGCCAGCAGGCAGGGGGGTACCGTCTCTGGGGCCAACGTCCTGACTTTC.

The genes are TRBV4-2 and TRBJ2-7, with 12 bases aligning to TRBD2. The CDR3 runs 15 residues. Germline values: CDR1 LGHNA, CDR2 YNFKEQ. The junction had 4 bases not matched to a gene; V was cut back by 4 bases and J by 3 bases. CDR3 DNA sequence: TGTGCCAGCAGCCCGTGGACTAGCGGGAACTACGAGCAGTACTTC. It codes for CASSPWTSGNYEQYF.

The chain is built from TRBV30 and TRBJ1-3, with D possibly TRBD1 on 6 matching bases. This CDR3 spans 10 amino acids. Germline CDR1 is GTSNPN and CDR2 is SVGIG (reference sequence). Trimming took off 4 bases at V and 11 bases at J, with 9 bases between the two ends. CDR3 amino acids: CAWIEGAIYF. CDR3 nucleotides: TGTGCCTGGATTGAGGGGGCCATATATTTT.

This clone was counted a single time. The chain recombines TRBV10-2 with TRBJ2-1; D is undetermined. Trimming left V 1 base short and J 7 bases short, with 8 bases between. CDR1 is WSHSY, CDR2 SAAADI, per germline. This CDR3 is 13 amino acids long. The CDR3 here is CASSEFEPNEQFF. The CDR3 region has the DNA TGCGCCAGCAGTGAGTTCGAGCCGAATGAGCAGTTCTTC.

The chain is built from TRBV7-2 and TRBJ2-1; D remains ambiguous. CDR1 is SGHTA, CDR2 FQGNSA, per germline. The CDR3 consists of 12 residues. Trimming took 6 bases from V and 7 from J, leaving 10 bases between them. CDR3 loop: CASRPTVNEQFF. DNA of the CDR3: TGTGCCAGCAGACCAACAGTGAATGAGCAGTTCTTC.

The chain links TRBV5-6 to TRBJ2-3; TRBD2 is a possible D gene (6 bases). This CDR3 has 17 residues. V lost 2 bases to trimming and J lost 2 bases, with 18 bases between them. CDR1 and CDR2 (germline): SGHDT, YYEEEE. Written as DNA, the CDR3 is TGTGCCAGCAGCTTCTCAATAGCTGGCGGGGACACAGATACGCAGTATTTT. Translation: CASSFSIAGGDTDTQYF.

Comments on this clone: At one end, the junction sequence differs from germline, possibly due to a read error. The CDR3: CAGSDSLSRGAGKVEETQYF. CDR3 bases: TGTGCCGGCAGTGACTCTTTGAGTCGGGGTGCGGGAAAGGTGGAAGAGACCCAGTACTTC. The chain employs TRBV6-4 and TRBJ2-5; possible D gene TRBD2, 6 bases. Germline CDR1 is MRHNA and CDR2 is SNTAGT. This CDR3 comprises 20 residues.

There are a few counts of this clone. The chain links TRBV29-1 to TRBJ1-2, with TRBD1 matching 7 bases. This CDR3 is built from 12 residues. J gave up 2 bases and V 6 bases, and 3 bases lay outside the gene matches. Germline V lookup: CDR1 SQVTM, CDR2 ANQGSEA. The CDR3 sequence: CSVETGNYGYTF. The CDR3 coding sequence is TGCAGCGTGGAGACAGGGAACTATGGCTACACCTTC.

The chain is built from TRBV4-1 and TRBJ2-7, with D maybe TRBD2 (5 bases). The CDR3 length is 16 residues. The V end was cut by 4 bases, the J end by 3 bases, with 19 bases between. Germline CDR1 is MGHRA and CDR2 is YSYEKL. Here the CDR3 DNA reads TGCGCCAGCAGCCCGACCCCCGACAATCGGGACTACGAGCAGTACTTC. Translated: CASSPTPDNRDYEQYF.

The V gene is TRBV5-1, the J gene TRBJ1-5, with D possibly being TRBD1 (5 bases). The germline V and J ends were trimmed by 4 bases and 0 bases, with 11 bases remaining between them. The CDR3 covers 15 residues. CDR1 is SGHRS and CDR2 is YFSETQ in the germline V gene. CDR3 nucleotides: TGCGCCAGCAGCCCTGGGGACTATAGCAATCAGCCCCAGCATTTT. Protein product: CASSPGDYSNQPQHF.

The CDR3 DNA reads as TGTGCCAGCAGTGTAAACCGGGGTGAGACCCAGTACTTC. This gives the protein CASSVNRGETQYF. The chain is built from TRBV6-4 and TRBJ2-5; D might be TRBD2 (5 bases). From germline, CDR1 is MRHNA and CDR2 SNTAGT. Trimming removed 4 bases from V and 5 bases from J, with 11 bases in between. The CDR3 loop spans 13 amino acids.

CDR3 protein: CASSQRHGLGNTGELFF. In nucleotides, the CDR3 is TGTGCCAGCAGCCAACGCCACGGACTAGGGAACACCGGGGAGCTGTTTTTT. The V and J genes are TRBV14 and TRBJ2-2; 7 nucleotides agree with TRBD2. There are 17 residues in the CDR3. In germline, CDR1 is SGHDN, CDR2 FVKESK. V dropped 2 bases and J dropped 1; count of bases not matched to a gene: 7.

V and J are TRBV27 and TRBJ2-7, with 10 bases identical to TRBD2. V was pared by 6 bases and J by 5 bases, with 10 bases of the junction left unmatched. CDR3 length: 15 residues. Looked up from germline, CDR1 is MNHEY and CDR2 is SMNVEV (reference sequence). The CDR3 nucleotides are TGTGCCAGCAGATCAGCGGGAGGGTTAGGGAACGAGCAGTACTTC. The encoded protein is CASRSAGGLGNEQYF.

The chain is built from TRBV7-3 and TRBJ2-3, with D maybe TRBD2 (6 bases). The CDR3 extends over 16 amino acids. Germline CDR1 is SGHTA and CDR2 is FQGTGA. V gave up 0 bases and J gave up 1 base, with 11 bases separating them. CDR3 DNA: TGTGCCAGCAGCTTAACGCGGGACTTCGGCACAGATACGCAGTATTTT. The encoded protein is CASSLTRDFGTDTQYF.

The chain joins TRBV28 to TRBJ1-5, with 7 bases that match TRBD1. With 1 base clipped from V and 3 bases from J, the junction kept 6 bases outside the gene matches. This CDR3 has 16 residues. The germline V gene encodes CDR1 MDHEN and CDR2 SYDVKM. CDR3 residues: CASSLSRTGTNQPQHF. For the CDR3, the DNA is TGTGCCAGCAGTTTATCGAGGACAGGAACCAATCAGCCCCAGCATTTT.

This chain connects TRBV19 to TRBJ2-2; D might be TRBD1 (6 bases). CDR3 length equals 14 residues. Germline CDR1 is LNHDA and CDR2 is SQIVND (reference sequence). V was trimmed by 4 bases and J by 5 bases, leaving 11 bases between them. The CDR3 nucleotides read TGTGCCAGTAGTACCACAGGGAAAACCGGGGAGCTGTTTTTT. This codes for CASSTTGKTGELFF.

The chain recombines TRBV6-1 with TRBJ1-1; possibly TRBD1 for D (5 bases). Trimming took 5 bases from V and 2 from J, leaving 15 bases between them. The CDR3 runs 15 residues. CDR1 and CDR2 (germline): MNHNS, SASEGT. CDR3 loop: CASSFLPGGNTEAFF. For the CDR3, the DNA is TGTGCCAGCAGTTTTCTCCCCGGGGGTAACACTGAAGCTTTCTTT.